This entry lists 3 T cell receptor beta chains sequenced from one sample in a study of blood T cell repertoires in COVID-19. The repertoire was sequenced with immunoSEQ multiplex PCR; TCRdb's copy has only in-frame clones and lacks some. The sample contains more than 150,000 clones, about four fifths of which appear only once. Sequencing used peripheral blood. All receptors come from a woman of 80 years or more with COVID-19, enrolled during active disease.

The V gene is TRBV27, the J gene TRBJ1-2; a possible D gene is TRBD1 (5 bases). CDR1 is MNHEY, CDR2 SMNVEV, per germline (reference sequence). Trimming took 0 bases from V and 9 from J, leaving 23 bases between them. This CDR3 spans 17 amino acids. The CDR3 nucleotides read TGTGCCAGCAGTTTATCCGCCTATCCCGGGACTCAAAATAGCTACACCTTC. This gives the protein CASSLSAYPGTQNSYTF.

CDR3 region: CASSYSGQFYEQYF. CDR3 sequence (DNA): TGTGCCAGCAGTTACTCGGGACAGTTCTACGAGCAGTACTTC. The gene calls are TRBV6-2 or TRBV6-3 and TRBJ2-7; TRBD1 aligns across 7 bases. The J segment lost 3 bases and the V segment lost 0 bases, leaving 2 bases of the junction unmatched. The V gene's germline CDR1 is MNHEY and CDR2 SVGEGT. The CDR3 spans 14 residues.

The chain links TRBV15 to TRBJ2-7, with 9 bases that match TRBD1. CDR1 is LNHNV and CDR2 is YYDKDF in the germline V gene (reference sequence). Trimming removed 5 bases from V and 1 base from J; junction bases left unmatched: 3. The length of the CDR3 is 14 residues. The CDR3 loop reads CATSGGQGSYEQYF. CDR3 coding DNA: TGTGCCACCAGCGGAGGACAGGGGTCCTACGAGCAGTACTTC.